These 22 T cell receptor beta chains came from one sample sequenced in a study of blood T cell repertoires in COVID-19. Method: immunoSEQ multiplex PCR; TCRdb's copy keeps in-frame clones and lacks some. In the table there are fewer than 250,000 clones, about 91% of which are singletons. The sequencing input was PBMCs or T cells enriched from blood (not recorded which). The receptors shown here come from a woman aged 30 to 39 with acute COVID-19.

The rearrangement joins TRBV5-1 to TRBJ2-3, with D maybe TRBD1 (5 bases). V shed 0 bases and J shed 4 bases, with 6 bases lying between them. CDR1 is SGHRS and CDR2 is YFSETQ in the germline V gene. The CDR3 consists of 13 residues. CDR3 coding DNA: TGCGCCAGCAGCTTGGGGGGCGCAGATACGCAGTATTTT. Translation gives CASSLGGADTQYF.

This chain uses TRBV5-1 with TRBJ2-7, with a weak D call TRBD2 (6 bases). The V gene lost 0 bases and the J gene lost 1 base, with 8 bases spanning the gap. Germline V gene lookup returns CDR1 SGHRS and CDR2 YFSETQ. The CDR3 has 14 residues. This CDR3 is CASSLGTNSYEQYF. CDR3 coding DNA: TGCGCCAGCAGCTTGGGGACTAATTCCTACGAGCAGTACTTC.

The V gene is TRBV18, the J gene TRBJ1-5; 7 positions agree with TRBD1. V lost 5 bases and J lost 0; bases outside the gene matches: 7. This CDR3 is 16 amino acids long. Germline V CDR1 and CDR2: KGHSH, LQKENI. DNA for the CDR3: TGTGCCAGCTCAGCCGACAGGGTCGGTAGCAATCAGCCCCAGCATTTT. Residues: CASSADRVGSNQPQHF.

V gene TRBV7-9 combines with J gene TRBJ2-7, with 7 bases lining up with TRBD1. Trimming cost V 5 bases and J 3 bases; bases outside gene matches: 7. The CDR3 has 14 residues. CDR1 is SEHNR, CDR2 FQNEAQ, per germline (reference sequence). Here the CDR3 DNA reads TGTGCCAGCAGCACGGGACAGAGATTCTACGAGCAGTACTTC. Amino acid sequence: CASSTGQRFYEQYF.

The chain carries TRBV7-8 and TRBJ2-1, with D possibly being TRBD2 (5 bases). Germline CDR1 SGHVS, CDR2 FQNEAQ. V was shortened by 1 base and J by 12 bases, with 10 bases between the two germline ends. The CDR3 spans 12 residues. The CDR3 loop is CASSLGTPPQFF. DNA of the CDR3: TGTGCCAGCAGCTTAGGGACTCCGCCGCAGTTCTTC.

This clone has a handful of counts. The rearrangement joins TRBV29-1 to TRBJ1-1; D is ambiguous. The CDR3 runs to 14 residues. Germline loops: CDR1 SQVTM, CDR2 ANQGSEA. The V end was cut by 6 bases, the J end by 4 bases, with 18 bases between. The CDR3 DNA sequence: TGCAGCGTGGTGGGGAGGCAGCGGCTCACTGAAGCTTTCTTT. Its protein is CSVVGRQRLTEAFF. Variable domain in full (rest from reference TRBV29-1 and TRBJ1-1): SAVISQKPSRDICQRGTSLTIQCQVDSQVTMMFWYRQQPGQSLTLIATANQGSEATYESGFVIDKFPISRPNLTFSTLTVSNMSPEDSSIYLCSVVGRQRLTEAFFGQGTRLTVV.

CDR3 DNA: TGCGCCAGCAGCTTGGCGACAGGGGGGGATGGCTACACCTTC. Residues: CASSLATGGDGYTF. This chain uses TRBV5-1 with TRBJ1-2, with TRBD1 matching over 9 bases. There are 14 residues in the CDR3. Trimming at V came to 0 bases and at J to 6 bases, leaving 3 bases not matched to a gene. Germline CDR1 and CDR2: SGHRS and YFSETQ.

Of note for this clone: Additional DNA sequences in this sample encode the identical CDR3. DNA for the CDR3: TGTGCCAGCAGCTGGGAGGGCACTGAAGCTTTCTTT. It specifies CASSWEGTEAFF. The V gene is TRBV6-5, the J gene TRBJ1-1; D gene uncertain. V was clipped by 6 bases and J by 4 bases, with 9 bases between them. CDR1 and CDR2 from the germline V gene are MNHEY and SVGAGI. The CDR3 runs 12 residues.

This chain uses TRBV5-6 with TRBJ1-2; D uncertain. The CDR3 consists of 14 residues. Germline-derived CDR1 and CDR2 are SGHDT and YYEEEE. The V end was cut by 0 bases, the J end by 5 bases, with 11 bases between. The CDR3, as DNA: TGTGCCAGCAGCTTGGCAATTTCCGGGTATGGCTACACCTTC. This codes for CASSLAISGYGYTF.

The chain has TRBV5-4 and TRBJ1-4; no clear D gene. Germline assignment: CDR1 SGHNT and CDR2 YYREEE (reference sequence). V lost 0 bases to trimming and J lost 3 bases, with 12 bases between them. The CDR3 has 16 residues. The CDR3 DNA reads TGTGCCAGCAGCTTGGAGAGGGCCGAGGCTAATGAAAAACTGTTTTTT. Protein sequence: CASSLERAEANEKLFF.

The CDR3 is CASSLQNSPLHF. In DNA form, the CDR3 reads TGTGCCAGCAGCCTACAGAATTCACCCCTCCACTTT. This chain links TRBV5-5 with TRBJ1-6, with no clear D. Trimming shortened V by 4 bases and J by 7 bases, and 6 bases separated the two germline ends. This CDR3 region has 12 residues. Germline V gene data show CDR1 as SGHKS and CDR2 as YYEKEE (reference sequence). The whole variable domain, remainder taken from reference TRBV5-5 and TRBJ1-6, is DAGVTQSPTHLIKTRGQQVTLRCSPISGHKSVSWYQQVLGQGPQFIFQYYEKEERGRGNFPDRFSARQFPNYSSELNVNALLLGDSALYLCASSLQNSPLHFGNGTRLTVT.

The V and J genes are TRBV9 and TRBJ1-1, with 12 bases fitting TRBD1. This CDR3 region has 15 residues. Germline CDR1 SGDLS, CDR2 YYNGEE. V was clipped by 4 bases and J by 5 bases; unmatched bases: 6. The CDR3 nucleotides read TGTGCCAGCAGCTTAGAGGGACAGGGGGCGACTGAAGCTTTCTTT. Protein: CASSLEGQGATEAFF.

This CDR3 is CASSEGRDTDQPQHF. Here the CDR3 DNA reads TGTGCCAGCAGTGAAGGCCGGGACACCGATCAGCCCCAGCATTTT. This chain connects TRBV6-1 to TRBJ1-5, with D possibly being TRBD1 (6 bases). The length of the CDR3 is 15 residues. V was shortened by 1 base and J by 5 bases, with 12 bases between the two germline ends. From germline, CDR1 is MNHNS and CDR2 SASEGT.

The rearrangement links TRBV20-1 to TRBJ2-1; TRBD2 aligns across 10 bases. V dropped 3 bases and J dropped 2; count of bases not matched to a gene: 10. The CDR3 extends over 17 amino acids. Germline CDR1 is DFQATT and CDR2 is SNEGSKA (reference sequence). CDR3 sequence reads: CSASGASGGTTYNEQFF. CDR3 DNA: TGCAGTGCTAGTGGGGCTAGCGGGGGAACTACCTACAATGAGCAGTTCTTC.

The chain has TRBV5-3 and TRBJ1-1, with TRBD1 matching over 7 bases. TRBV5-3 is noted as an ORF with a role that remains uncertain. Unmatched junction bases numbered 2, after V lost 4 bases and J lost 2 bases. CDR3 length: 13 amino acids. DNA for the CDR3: TGTGCCAGAAGCAACAGGGGAAACACTGAAGCTTTCTTT. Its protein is CARSNRGNTEAFF.

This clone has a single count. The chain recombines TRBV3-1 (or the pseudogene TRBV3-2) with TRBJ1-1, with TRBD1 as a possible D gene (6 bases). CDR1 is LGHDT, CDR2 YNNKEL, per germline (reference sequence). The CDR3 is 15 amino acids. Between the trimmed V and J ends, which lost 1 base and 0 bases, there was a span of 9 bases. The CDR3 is CASSQVEGVNTEAFF. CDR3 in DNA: TGTGCCAGCAGCCAAGTTGAGGGGGTGAACACTGAAGCTTTCTTT.

CDR3 in DNA: TGTGCCAGCAGTCCTCGATTGGGGGACCGGGACAGCGGGTCCTATGGCTACACCTTC. The encoded protein is CASSPRLGDRDSGSYGYTF. This chain uses TRBV6-6 with TRBJ1-2; TRBD1 agrees at 7 bases. V shed 5 bases and J 4 bases; nucleotides not matched to a gene: 22. CDR1 MNHNY and CDR2 SVGAGI come from the germline V gene (reference sequence). This CDR3 is built from 19 residues.

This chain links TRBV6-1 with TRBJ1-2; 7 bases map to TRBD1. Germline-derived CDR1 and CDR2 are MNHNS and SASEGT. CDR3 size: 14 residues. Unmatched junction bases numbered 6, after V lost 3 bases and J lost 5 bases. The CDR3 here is CASSDEGGGYGYTF. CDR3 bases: TGTGCCAGCAGTGATGAAGGGGGCGGTTATGGCTACACCTTC.

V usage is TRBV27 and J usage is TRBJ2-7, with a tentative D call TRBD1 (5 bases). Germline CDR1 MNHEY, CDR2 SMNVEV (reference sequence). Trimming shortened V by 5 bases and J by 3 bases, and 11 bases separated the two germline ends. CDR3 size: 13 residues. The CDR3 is CASSLREGYEQYF. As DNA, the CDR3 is TGTGCCAGCAGTCTCAGGGAAGGCTACGAGCAGTACTTC.

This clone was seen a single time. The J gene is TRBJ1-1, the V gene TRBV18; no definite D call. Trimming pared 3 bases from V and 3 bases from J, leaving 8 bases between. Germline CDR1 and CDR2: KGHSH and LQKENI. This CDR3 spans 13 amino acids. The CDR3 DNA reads TGTGCCAGCTCACCGCGAGGCGACACTGAAGCTTTCTTT. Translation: CASSPRGDTEAFF.

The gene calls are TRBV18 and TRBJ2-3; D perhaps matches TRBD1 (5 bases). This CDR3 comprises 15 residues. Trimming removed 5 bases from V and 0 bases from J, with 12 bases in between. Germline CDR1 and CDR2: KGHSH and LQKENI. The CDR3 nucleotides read TGTGCCAGCTCATCGACAGCTACTAGCACAGATACGCAGTATTTT. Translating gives CASSSTATSTDTQYF. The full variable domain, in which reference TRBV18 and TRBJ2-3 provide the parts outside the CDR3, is NAGVMQNPRHLVRRRGQEARLRCSPMKGHSHVYWYRQLPEEGLKFMVYLQKENIIDESGMPKERFSAEFPKEGPSILRIQQVVRGDSAAYFCASSSTATSTDTQYFGPGTRLTVL.

CDR3 residues: CASSPSTNRDGTQYF. The CDR3 coding sequence is TGTGCCAGCAGCCCGAGCACGAACAGGGATGGGACCCAGTACTTC. V usage is TRBV27 and J usage is TRBJ2-5; D might be TRBD1 (6 bases). In germline, CDR1 is MNHEY, CDR2 SMNVEV (reference sequence). Between the trimmed V and J ends, which lost 6 bases and 7 bases, there was a span of 21 bases. The CDR3 has 15 residues.